This T cell receptor beta chain was found in a study of blood T cell repertoires in COVID-19. Study overall: Specimens from acute and convalescent COVID-19 originated in the United States, Italy and Spain. PBMCs, B-cell-depleted T cells, or T cells provided the cDNA or gDNA that made up the material.

TCRdb's table, derived via immunoSEQ multiplex PCR, lists solely in-frame clones and lacks some. This sample has over 300,000 clones, with around 80% found just once. CDR1 and CDR2 from the germline V gene are SNHLY and FYNNEI. V was clipped by 5 bases and J by 4 bases; unmatched bases: 10. The CDR3 sequence is 17 residues long. The rearrangement uses TRBV2 and TRBJ2-5; 13 nucleotides match TRBD2. This TCR derives from a woman in her fifties or sixties with acute or convalescent COVID-19. The specimen sequenced was peripheral blood. CDR3 sequence: CASSLTPGLAGLETQYF. The CDR3 nucleotides read TGTGCCAGCAGTCTTACGCCGGGACTAGCGGGACTAGAGACCCAGTACTTC.